Sequencing of this TCR beta chain was carried out in a study of blood T cells in healthy people across ages. Findings and limits, study-wide: Naive T cell percentage and TCR beta diversity correlated strongly.

Per germline, CDR1 LGHNA and CDR2 YNFKEQ. The V and J ends lost 0 bases and 8 bases respectively, with 10 bases between them. There are 13 residues in the CDR3. All donors came from Russia, were Caucasian and healthy, and spanned ages about 6 to 100. This clonotype appeared a few times. What it binds is not known. A second PCR, run for roughly 7 to 11 cycles, used a sample-barcoded 5' primer plus a J-beta primer mix. TCRdb independently ran MiXCR on the 5' RACE reads; one entry per CDR3 protein. The top ten hold about a quarter of the sample, which has 800,000 to 900,000 distinct CDR3 sequences, about 62% seen once.

The sequencing input was blood. The chain combines TRBV4-2 with TRBJ1-2; D perhaps matches TRBD1 (5 bases). The TCR sequence derives from a man aged 25-45 years in good health. The DNA for the CDR3 is TGTGCCAGCAGCCAAGAAGCAGGGAAGGGCTACACCTTC. This encodes CASSQEAGKGYTF.